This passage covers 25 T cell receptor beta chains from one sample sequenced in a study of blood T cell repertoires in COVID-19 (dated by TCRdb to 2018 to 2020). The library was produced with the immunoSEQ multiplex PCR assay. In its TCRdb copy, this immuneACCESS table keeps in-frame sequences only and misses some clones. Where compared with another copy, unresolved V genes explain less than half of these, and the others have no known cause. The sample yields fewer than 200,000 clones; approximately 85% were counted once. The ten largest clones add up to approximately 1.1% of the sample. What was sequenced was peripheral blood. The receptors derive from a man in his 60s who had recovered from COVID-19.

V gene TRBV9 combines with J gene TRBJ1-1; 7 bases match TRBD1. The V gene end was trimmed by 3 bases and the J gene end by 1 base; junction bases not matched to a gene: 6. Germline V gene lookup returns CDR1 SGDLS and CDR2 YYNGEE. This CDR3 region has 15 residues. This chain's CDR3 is CASSARTGANTEAFF. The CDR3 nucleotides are TGTGCCAGCAGCGCCCGAACAGGGGCGAACACTGAAGCTTTCTTT.

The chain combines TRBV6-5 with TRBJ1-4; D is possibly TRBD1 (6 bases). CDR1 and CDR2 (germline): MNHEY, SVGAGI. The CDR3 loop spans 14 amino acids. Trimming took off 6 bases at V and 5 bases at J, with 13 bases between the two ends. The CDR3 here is CASSRGRRNEKLFF. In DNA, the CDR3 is TGTGCCAGCAGCAGGGGCCGGAGGAATGAAAAACTGTTTTTT.

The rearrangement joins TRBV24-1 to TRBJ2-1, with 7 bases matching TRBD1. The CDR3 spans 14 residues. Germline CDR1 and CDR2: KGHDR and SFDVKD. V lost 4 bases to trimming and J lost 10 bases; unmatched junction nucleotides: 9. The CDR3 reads CATSDLTGRLEQFF. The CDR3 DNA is TGTGCCACCAGTGACTTGACAGGGCGGTTAGAGCAGTTCTTC.

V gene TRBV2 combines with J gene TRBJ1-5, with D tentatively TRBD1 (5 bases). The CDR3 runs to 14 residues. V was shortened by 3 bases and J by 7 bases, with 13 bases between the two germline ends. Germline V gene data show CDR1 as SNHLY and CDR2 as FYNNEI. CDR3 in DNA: TGTGCCAGCAGTGAGCAAGGGGCTGTACAGCCCCAGCATTTT. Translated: CASSEQGAVQPQHF.

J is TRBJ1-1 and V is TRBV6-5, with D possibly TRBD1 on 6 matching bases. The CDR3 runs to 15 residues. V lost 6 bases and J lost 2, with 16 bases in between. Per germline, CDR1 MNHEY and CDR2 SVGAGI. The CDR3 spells CASRQGNRANTEAFF. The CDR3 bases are TGTGCCAGCAGACAAGGGAACAGGGCTAACACTGAAGCTTTCTTT.

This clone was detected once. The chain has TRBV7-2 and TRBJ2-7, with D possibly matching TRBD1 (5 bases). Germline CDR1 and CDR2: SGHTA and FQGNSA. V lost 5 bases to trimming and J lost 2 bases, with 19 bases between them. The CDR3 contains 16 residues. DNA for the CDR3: TGTGCCAGCAGCCCGAGGATAGGGGCACTTACCTACGAGCAGTACTTC. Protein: CASSPRIGALTYEQYF. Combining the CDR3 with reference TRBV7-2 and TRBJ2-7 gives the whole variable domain GAGVSQSPSNKVTEKGKDVELRCDPISGHTALYWYRQSLGQGLEFLIYFQGNSAPDKSGLPSDRFSAERTGGSVSTLTIQRTQQEDSAVYLCASSPRIGALTYEQYFGPGTRLTVT.

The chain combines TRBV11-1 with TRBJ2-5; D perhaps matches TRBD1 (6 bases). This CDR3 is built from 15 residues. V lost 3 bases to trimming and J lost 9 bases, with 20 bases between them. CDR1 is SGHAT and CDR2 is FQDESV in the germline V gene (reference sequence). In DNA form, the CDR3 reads TGTGCCAGCAGCTTGTTTGACCGCCGTACAGGGTCCCAGTACTTC. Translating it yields CASSLFDRRTGSQYF.

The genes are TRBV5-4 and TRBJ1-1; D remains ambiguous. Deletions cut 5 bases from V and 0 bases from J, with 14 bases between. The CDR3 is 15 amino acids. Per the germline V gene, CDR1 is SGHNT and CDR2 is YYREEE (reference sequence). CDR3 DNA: TGTGCCAGCAGGCCGGCCAGGCCCGTGAACACTGAAGCTTTCTTT. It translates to CASRPARPVNTEAFF.

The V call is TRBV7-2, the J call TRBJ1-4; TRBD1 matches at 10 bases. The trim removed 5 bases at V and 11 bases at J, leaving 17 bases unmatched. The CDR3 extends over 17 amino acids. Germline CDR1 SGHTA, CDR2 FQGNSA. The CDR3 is CASSPSGTGVLLKKLFF. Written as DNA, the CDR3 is TGTGCCAGCAGCCCTTCCGGGACAGGGGTCTTATTAAAGAAACTGTTTTTT.

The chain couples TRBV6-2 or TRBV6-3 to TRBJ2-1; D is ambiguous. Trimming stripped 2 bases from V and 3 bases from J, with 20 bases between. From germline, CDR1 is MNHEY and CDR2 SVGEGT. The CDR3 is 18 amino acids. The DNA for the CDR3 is TGTGCCAGCAGTTACCCCCTCAATACTACCCAACTCTACAATGAGCAGTTCTTC. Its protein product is CASSYPLNTTQLYNEQFF.

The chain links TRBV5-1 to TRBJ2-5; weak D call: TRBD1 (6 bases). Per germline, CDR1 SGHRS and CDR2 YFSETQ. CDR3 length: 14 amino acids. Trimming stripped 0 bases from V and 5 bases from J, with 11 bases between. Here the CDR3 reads CASSLGAQGETQYF. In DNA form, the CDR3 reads TGCGCCAGCAGCTTGGGTGCCCAGGGGGAGACCCAGTACTTC. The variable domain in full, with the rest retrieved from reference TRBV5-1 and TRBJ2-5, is KAGVTQTPRYLIKTRGQQVTLSCSPISGHRSVSWYQQTPGQGLQFLFEYFSETQRNKGNFPGRFSGRQFSNSRSEMNVSTLELGDSALYLCASSLGAQGETQYFGPGTRLLVL.

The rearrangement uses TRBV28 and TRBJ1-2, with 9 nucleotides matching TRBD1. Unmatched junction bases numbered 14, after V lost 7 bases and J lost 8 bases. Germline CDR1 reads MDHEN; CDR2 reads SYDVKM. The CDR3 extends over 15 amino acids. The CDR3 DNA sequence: TGTGCCAGCACTACACCGCAGGGACAGGGACACGGCTACACCTTC. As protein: CASTTPQGQGHGYTF.

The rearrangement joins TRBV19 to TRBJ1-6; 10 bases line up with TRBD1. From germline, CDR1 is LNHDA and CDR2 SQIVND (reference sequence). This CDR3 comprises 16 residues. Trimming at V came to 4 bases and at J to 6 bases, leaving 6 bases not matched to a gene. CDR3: CASSSLRTGGNSPLHF. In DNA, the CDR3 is TGTGCCAGTAGTAGCCTCAGGACAGGGGGTAATTCACCCCTCCACTTT. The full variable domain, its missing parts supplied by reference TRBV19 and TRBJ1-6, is DGGITQSPKYLFRKEGQNVTLSCEQNLNHDAMYWYRQDPGQGLRLIYYSQIVNDFQKGDIAEGYSVSREKKESFPLTVTSAQKNPTAFYLCASSSLRTGGNSPLHFGNGTRLTVT.

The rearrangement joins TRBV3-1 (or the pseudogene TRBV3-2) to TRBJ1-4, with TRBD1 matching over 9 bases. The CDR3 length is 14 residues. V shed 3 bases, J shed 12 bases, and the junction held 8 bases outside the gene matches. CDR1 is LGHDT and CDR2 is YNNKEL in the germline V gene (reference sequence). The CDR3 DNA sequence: TGTGCCAGCAGCCACCTCGGGACAGGGTACGAACTGTTTTTT. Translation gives CASSHLGTGYELFF.

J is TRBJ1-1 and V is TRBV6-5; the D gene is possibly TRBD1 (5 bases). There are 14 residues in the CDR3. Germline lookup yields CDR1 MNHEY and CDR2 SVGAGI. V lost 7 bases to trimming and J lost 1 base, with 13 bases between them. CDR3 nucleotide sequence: TGTGCCAGCACCCGGGGAGGGGAGAACACTGAAGCTTTCTTT. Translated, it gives CASTRGGENTEAFF.

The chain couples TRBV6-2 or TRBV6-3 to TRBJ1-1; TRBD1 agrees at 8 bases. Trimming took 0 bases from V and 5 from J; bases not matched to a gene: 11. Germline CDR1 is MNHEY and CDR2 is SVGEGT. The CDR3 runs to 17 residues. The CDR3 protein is CASSYSGLRQGRTEAFF. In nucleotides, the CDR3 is TGTGCCAGCAGTTACTCGGGGCTTCGACAGGGGAGAACTGAAGCTTTCTTT.

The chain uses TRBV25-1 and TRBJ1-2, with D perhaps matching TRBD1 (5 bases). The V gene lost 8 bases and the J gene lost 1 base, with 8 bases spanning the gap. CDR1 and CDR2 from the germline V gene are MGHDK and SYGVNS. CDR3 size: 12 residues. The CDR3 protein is CASGDSNYGYTF. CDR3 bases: TGTGCCAGCGGCGACAGTAACTATGGCTACACCTTC.

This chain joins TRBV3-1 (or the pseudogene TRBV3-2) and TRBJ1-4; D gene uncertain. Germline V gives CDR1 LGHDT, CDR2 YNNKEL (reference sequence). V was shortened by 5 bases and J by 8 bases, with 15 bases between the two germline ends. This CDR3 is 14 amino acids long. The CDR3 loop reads CASSSDLRGEKLFF. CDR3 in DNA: TGTGCCAGCAGCTCGGACCTCCGAGGGGAAAAACTGTTTTTT.

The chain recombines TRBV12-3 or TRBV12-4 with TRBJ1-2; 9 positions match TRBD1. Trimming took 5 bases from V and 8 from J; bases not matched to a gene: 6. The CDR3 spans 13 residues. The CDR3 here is CASSVQGARGYTF. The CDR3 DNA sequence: TGTGCCAGCAGTGTACAGGGGGCGCGCGGCTACACCTTC.

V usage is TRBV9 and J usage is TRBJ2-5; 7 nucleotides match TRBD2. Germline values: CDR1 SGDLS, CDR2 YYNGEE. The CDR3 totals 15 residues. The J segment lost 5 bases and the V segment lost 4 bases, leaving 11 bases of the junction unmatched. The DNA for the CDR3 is TGTGCCAGCAGCCCCTCCACTAGCGAGTACGAGACCCAGTACTTC. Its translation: CASSPSTSEYETQYF.

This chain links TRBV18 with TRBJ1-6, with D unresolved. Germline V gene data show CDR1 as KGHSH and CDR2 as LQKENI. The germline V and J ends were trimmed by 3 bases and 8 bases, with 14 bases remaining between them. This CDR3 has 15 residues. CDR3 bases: TGTGCCAGCTCACCTAGCCAGACGGAGCATTCACCCCTCCACTTT. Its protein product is CASSPSQTEHSPLHF.

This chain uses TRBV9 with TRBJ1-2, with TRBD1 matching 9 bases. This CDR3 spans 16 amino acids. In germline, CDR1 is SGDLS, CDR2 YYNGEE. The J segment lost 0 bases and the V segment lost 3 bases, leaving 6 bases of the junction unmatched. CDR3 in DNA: TGTGCCAGCAGCGCAGGACAGGGGTTCACTAACTATGGCTACACCTTC. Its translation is CASSAGQGFTNYGYTF. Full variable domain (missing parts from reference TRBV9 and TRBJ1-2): DSGVTQTPKHLITATGQRVTLRCSPRSGDLSVYWYQQSLDQGLQFLIQYYNGEERAKGNILERFSAQQFPDLHSELNLSSLELGDSALYFCASSAGQGFTNYGYTFGSGTRLTVV.

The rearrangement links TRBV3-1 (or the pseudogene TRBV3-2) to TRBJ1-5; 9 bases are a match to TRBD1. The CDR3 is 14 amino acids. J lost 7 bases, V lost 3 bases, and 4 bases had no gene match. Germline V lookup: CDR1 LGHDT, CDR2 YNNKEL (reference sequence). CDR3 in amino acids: CASSQETGGQPQHF. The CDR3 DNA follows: TGTGCCAGCAGCCAGGAGACAGGGGGACAGCCCCAGCATTTT.

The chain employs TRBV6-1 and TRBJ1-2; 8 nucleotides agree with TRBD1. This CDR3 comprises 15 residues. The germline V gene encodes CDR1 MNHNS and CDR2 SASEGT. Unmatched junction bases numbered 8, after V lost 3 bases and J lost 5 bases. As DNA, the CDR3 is TGTGCCAGCAGTGATCGGGCCGGGACAGGTTATGGCTACACCTTC. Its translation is CASSDRAGTGYGYTF.

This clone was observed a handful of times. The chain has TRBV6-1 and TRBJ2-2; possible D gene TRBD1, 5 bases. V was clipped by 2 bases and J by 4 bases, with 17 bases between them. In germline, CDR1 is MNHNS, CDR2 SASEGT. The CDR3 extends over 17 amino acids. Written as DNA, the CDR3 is TGTGCCAGCAGTGAATTTAGTCCAGGGCGATTCACCGGGGAGCTGTTTTTT. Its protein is CASSEFSPGRFTGELFF.